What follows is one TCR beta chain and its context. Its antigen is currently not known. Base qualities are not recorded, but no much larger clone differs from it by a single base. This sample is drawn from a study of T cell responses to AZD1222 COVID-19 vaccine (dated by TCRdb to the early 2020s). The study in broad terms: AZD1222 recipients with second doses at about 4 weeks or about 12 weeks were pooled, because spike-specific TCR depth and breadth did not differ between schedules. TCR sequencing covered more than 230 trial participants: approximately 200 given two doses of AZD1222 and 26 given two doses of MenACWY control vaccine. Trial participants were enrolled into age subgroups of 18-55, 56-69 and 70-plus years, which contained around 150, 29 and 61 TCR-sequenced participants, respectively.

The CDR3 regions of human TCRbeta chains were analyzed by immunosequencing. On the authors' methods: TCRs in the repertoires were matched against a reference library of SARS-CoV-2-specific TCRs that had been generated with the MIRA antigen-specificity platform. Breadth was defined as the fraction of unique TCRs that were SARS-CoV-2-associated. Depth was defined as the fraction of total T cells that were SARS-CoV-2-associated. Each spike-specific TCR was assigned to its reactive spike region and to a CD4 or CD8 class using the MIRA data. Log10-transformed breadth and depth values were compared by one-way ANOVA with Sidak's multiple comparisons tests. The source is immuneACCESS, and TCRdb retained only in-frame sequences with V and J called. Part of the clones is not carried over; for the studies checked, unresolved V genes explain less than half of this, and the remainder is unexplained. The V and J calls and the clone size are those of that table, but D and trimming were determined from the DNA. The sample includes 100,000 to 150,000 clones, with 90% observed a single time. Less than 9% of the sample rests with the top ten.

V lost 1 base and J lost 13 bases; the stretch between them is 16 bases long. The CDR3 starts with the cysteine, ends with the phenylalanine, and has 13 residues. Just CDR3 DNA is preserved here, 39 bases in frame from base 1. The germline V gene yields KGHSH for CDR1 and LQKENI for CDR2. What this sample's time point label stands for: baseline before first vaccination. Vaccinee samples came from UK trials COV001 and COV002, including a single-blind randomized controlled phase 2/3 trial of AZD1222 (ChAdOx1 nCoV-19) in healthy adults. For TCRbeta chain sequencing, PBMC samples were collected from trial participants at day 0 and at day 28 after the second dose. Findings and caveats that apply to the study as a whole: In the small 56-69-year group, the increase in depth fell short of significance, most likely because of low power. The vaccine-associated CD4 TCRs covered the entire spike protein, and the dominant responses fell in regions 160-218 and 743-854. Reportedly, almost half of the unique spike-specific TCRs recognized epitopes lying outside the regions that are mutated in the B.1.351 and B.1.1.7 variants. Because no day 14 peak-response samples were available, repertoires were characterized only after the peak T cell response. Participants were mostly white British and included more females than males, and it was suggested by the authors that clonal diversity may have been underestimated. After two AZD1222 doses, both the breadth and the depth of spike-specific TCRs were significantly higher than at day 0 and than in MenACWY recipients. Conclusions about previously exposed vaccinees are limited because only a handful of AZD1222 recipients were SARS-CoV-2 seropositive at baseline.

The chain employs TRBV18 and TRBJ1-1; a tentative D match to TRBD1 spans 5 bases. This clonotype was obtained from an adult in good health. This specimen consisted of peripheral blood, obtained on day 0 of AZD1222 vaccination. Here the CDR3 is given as CASSPQGPPMGFF. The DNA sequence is TGTGCCAGCTCACCACAGGGACCCCCAATGGGTTTCTTT.